The entry below describes one T cell receptor beta chain. Mismatch with germline at one junction end may stem from a read error. This CDR3 has 18 residues. Germline values: CDR1 SGHNT, CDR2 YYREEE (reference sequence). The sample comes from a study of PD-1 blockade in classical Hodgkin lymphoma. Each patient relapsed following autologous stem cell transplantation, and prior brentuximab vedotin exposure differed. The CD8+ T cells came from thawed PBMCs through magnetic negative selection. Libraries were prepared by immunoSEQ multiplex PCR; TCRdb keeps only in-frame clonotypes and omits some of them. The sample comprises fewer than 3,000 clones, 60% to 85% of which are singletons, and roughly 32% rests with the top ten.

The rearrangement joins TRBV5-4 to TRBJ1-4; D gene uncertain. Sequenced material: CD8+ T cells from blood, taken at baseline. The TCR comes from a human donor with classical Hodgkin lymphoma. In DNA form, the CDR3 reads TGCGCCAGCAGCCAAGATTGGGGAATTTTGAGATCTAATGAAAAACTGTTTTTT. This codes for CASSQDWGILRSNEKLFF.